A single sample gave rise to the 27 T cell receptor beta chains below, sequenced in a study of OX40 agonist ivuxolimab in advanced cancers. TCRdb's copy holds only in-frame clones and misses some; the assay was immunoSEQ multiplex PCR. The table has 50,000 to 65,000 clones, 81% seen once. The sequencing here drew on CD4+ or CD8+ T cells sorted from blood, taken in a trial of the OX40 agonist ivuxolimab. Source of these receptors: an adult with an advanced solid tumor such as melanoma, head and neck, liver or kidney cancer.

This chain uses TRBV5-1 with TRBJ2-5; TRBD2 matches at 9 bases. J was trimmed by 4 bases and V by 0 bases; bases with no gene match: 7. The CDR3 contains 16 residues. Germline values: CDR1 SGHRS, CDR2 YFSETQ. The CDR3 region has the DNA TGCGCCAGCAGCTTGGCCAGCGGGGGGTCCCCAGAGACCCAGTACTTC. Its protein product is CASSLASGGSPETQYF.

The V and J genes are TRBV11-2 and TRBJ2-2, with a possible D match to TRBD1 (6 bases). The CDR3 loop spans 13 amino acids. CDR1 is SGHAT, CDR2 FQNNGV, per germline. The ends were cut back, 5 bases at V and 4 bases at J, with 8 bases in the middle. CDR3 sequence (DNA): TGTGCCAGCAGCCAGGGGTCCACCGGGGAGCTGTTTTTT. This translates into CASSQGSTGELFF.

This clone showed up just once. This sequence joins TRBV9 and TRBJ2-2; D is tentatively TRBD1 or TRBD2 (5 bases each). Trimming stripped 7 bases from V and 1 base from J, with 11 bases between. The germline CDR1 and CDR2 sequences are SGDLS and YYNGEE. The CDR3 has 14 amino acids. CDR3 DNA: TGTGCCAGCCGAGGGGCCGGGAACACCGGGGAGCTGTTTTTT. Protein sequence: CASRGAGNTGELFF.

This clone appeared a few times. The chain links TRBV6-6 to TRBJ2-7, with 9 bases lining up with TRBD1. The CDR3 sequence is 12 residues long. Unmatched junction bases numbered 2, after V lost 11 bases and J lost 0 bases. Per germline, CDR1 MNHNY and CDR2 SVGAGI (reference sequence). CDR3 sequence: CAAGQGSYEQYF. CDR3 coding DNA: TGTGCCGCGGGACAGGGCTCCTACGAGCAGTACTTC.

Regarding this clone: At one end, the junction sequence differs from germline, possibly due to a read error. The V call is TRBV5-5, the J call TRBJ1-4; D gene ambiguous. CDR1 is SGHKS, CDR2 YYEKEE, per germline (reference sequence). This CDR3 comprises 12 residues. CDR3 nucleotide sequence: TGTGCCAGCAGTTTGGGGAATGAAAAACTGTTTTTT. This encodes CASSLGNEKLFF.

J is TRBJ2-7 and V is TRBV28; 7 bases are shared with TRBD1. The germline gives CDR1 MDHEN, CDR2 SYDVKM. V lost 3 bases and J lost 7; bases outside the gene matches: 9. The CDR3 consists of 14 residues. The CDR3 here is CASSFTGALGEQYF. DNA of the CDR3: TGTGCCAGCAGTTTTACAGGGGCCCTAGGAGAGCAGTACTTC.

This chain links TRBV18 with TRBJ1-6, with TRBD1 matching over 7 bases. Germline V gives CDR1 KGHSH, CDR2 LQKENI. This CDR3 has 15 residues. The trim removed 5 bases at V and 6 bases at J, leaving 7 bases unmatched. The CDR3 nucleotides read TGTGCCAGCTCAGCCGGGACAGCCGCTAATTCACCCCTCCACTTT. Translation: CASSAGTAANSPLHF.

In its sample, this clone was seen a few times. The limits of the CDR3 on the DNA are not certain, so only TCRdb's listed CDR3 is given. This chain uses TRBV5-8 with TRBJ1-5. The germline V gene has CDR1 SGHTS and CDR2 YDEGEE. The CDR3 is 15 residues long, counting both termini. CDR3 region: CASSFRRAGNQPQHF.

The chain combines TRBV5-4 with TRBJ2-3, with a tentative D call TRBD2 (6 bases). This CDR3 is built from 16 residues. Germline assignment: CDR1 SGHNT and CDR2 YYREEE (reference sequence). With 0 bases removed from V and 6 bases from J, the gap between germline ends came to 17 bases. CDR3 DNA sequence: TGTGCCAGCAGCTTGGATGGTAGGCGGGGCTCGGATACGCAGTATTTT. Protein sequence: CASSLDGRRGSDTQYF.

The chain links TRBV5-1 to TRBJ1-4; D unclear. V lost 0 bases, J lost 0 bases, and 6 bases lay in between. Germline CDR1 reads SGHRS; CDR2 reads YFSETQ. The CDR3 spans 15 residues. CDR3 DNA sequence: TGCGCCAGCAGCTTGGAGCGTGCAACTAATGAAAAACTGTTTTTT. It specifies CASSLERATNEKLFF.

This clone was counted between two and nine times. The V gene is TRBV4-2, the J gene TRBJ2-1; 9 nucleotides align to TRBD2. The V gene's germline CDR1 is LGHNA and CDR2 YNFKEQ. After removal of 0 bases from V and 8 bases from J, the junction contained 8 bases not matched to a gene. CDR3 length: 16 amino acids. CDR3 nucleotides: TGTGCCAGCAGCCAAGAAAGCGGGGGGCGCGGCTATGAGCAGTTCTTC. Its translation is CASSQESGGRGYEQFF.

This sequence joins TRBV2 and TRBJ2-6, with D tentatively TRBD1 (6 bases). Germline CDR1 is SNHLY and CDR2 is FYNNEI. V dropped 7 bases and J dropped 1 base, with 11 bases sitting between them. The length of the CDR3 is 15 residues. The CDR3, as DNA: TGTGCCAGCACAGGGGTAGAGTCTGGGGCCAACGTCCTGACTTTC. Its protein is CASTGVESGANVLTF.

This clone was detected only once. The rearrangement uses TRBV10-2 and TRBJ2-7, with D possibly matching TRBD1 (6 bases). The CDR3 loop spans 13 amino acids. The V end was cut by 6 bases, the J end by 0 bases, with 9 bases between. The V gene's germline CDR1 is WSHSY and CDR2 SAAADI. The CDR3 nucleotides are TGCGCCAGCAGCGGGACACTCTCCTACGAGCAGTACTTC. This codes for CASSGTLSYEQYF.

The CDR3 DNA reads as TGTGCCAGCAGCTTAAGAGAGGTTAGCACAGATACGCAGTATTTT. Protein: CASSLREVSTDTQYF. The chain has TRBV7-6 and TRBJ2-3, with D uncertain. The CDR3 is 15 residues long. Per germline, CDR1 SGHVS and CDR2 FNYEAQ. With 2 bases removed from V and 0 bases from J, the gap between germline ends came to 9 bases.

The rearrangement uses TRBV25-1 and TRBJ2-5; the D gene could be TRBD1 or TRBD2 (6 bases each). This CDR3 contains 13 residues. Germline CDR1 is MGHDK and CDR2 is SYGVNS. Trimming pared 5 bases from V and 4 bases from J, leaving 11 bases between. The CDR3: CASSKQGGETQYF. In nucleotides, the CDR3 is TGTGCCAGCAGTAAACAGGGAGGAGAGACCCAGTACTTC.

The genes are TRBV5-1 and TRBJ1-3, with D possibly matching TRBD1 (5 bases). This CDR3 has 17 amino acids. V was shortened by 1 base and J by 2 bases, with 16 bases between the two germline ends. Germline V CDR1 and CDR2: SGHRS, YFSETQ. This CDR3 reads CASSLTSGSSAGNTIYF. The CDR3 DNA follows: TGCGCCAGCAGCTTGACTTCAGGGTCTAGCGCTGGAAACACCATATATTTT.

The chain links TRBV7-9 to TRBJ1-2; 7 bases map to TRBD1. This CDR3 contains 15 residues. J gave up 8 bases and V 1 base, and 10 bases lay outside the gene matches. Germline values: CDR1 SEHNR, CDR2 FQNEAQ (reference sequence). The CDR3 DNA is TGTGCCAGCAGCTTAGACCCCCGACAGGGTAACGGCTACACCTTC. Translated, it gives CASSLDPRQGNGYTF. Together with reference TRBV7-9 and TRBJ1-2, the CDR3 gives the full variable domain: DTGVSQNPRHKITKRGQNVTFRCDPISEHNRLYWYRQTLGQGPEFLTYFQNEAQLEKSRLLSDRFSAERPKGSFSTLEIQRTEQGDSAMYLCASSLDPRQGNGYTFGSGTRLTVV.

V and J are TRBV7-8 and TRBJ2-1; 7 bases are shared with TRBD2. This CDR3 has 12 residues. Looked up from germline, CDR1 is SGHVS and CDR2 is FQNEAQ. V lost 5 bases and J lost 9; bases outside the gene matches: 4. The CDR3, as DNA: TGTGCCAGCAGCACTGGGGAGGGTGAGCAGTTCTTC. This gives the protein CASSTGEGEQFF.

This rearrangement joins TRBV2 to TRBJ2-3; 7 bases are a match to TRBD2. Germline-derived CDR1 and CDR2 are SNHLY and FYNNEI. Trimming removed 1 base from V and 4 bases from J; junction bases left unmatched: 8. This CDR3 has 16 residues. The CDR3 loop is CASSEEGRAFSDTQYF. CDR3 DNA sequence: TGTGCCAGCAGTGAAGAGGGGAGGGCTTTTTCAGATACGCAGTATTTT. Combining the CDR3 with reference TRBV2 and TRBJ2-3 gives the whole variable domain EPEVTQTPSHQVTQMGQEVILRCVPISNHLYFYWYRQILGQKVEFLVSFYNNEISEKSEIFDDQFSVERPDGSNFTLKIRSTKLEDSAMYFCASSEEGRAFSDTQYFGPGTRLTVL.

This chain joins TRBV27 and TRBJ2-7; 8 bases line up with TRBD2. Germline trimming cut 2 bases from V and 4 bases from J; bases unmatched to any gene: 10. The CDR3 contains 16 residues. Germline assignment: CDR1 MNHEY and CDR2 SMNVEV (reference sequence). CDR3 protein: CASSLRPSGSTYEQYF. The DNA of the CDR3 is TGTGCCAGCAGTTTAAGACCTAGCGGGTCGACATACGAGCAGTACTTC.

This clone was found a few times. This sequence joins TRBV28 and TRBJ1-2; 12 bases fit TRBD1. This CDR3 contains 17 residues. From germline, CDR1 is MDHEN and CDR2 SYDVKM. The V gene end was trimmed by 4 bases and the J gene end by 2 bases; junction bases not matched to a gene: 8. CDR3 bases: TGTGCCAGCAGTTCTTCCGGGACAGGGGGCGTGAACTATGGCTACACCTTC. This codes for CASSSSGTGGVNYGYTF.

The chain couples TRBV4-1 to TRBJ2-2; D unclear. This CDR3 has 16 residues. The germline V and J ends were trimmed by 2 bases and 2 bases, with 12 bases remaining between them. From germline, CDR1 is MGHRA and CDR2 YSYEKL. The CDR3 reads CASSQPIHRNTGELFF. The CDR3 bases are TGCGCCAGCAGCCAACCTATACACAGAAACACCGGGGAGCTGTTTTTT.

V is TRBV5-4 and J is TRBJ2-1; maybe TRBD1 (5 bases). Looked up from germline, CDR1 is SGHNT and CDR2 is YYREEE (reference sequence). The CDR3 length is 14 residues. V dropped 0 bases and J dropped 5 bases, with 9 bases sitting between them. CDR3 bases: TGTGCCAGCAGCTTGGGAGACAGAGACAATGAGCAGTTCTTC. This sequence encodes CASSLGDRDNEQFF.

This clone was counted between two and nine times. The chain combines TRBV2 with TRBJ2-1; TRBD2 matches 7 bases. From germline, CDR1 is SNHLY and CDR2 FYNNEI. This CDR3 has 13 residues. V dropped 7 bases and J dropped 10; count of bases not matched to a gene: 10. The CDR3 loop reads CASILATGGEQFF. CDR3 in DNA: TGTGCCAGCATCCTTGCCACGGGAGGCGAGCAGTTCTTC.

A remark on this clone: Other DNA sequences of this sample code for an identical CDR3. The rearrangement links TRBV5-1 to TRBJ2-3; 10 nucleotides align to TRBD1. The CDR3 covers 16 residues. Losses at the gene ends were 0 bases for V and 1 base for J; bases not matched to a gene: 2. Germline loops: CDR1 SGHRS, CDR2 YFSETQ. CDR3 bases: TGCGCCAGCAGCTTGGTAGGGACAGGGGGCACAGATACGCAGTATTTT. It is translated as CASSLVGTGGTDTQYF.

V usage is TRBV6-5 and J usage is TRBJ1-3; 7 bases line up with TRBD1. Germline V gene sequence: CDR1 MNHEY, CDR2 SVGAGI. CDR3 size: 15 residues. V lost 5 bases to trimming and J lost 3 bases; unmatched junction nucleotides: 7. The CDR3 spells CASSSETGFGNTIYF. CDR3 DNA sequence: TGTGCCAGCAGTAGCGAGACAGGGTTTGGAAACACCATATATTTT.

This chain connects TRBV7-9 to TRBJ1-5; D might be TRBD1 (6 bases). Germline-derived CDR1 and CDR2 are SEHNR and FQNEAQ (reference sequence). This CDR3 comprises 16 residues. Deletions cut 5 bases from V and 0 bases from J, with 14 bases between. DNA for the CDR3: TGTGCCAGCAGCCGAGACAGGATTAATAGCAATCAGCCCCAGCATTTT. Translated, it gives CASSRDRINSNQPQHF.